One and the same sample provided the 17 T cell receptor beta chains below, sequenced in a study of Ad26.COV2.S vaccination and SARS-CoV-2 variants. This table comes from immunoSEQ multiplex PCR, and its TCRdb copy is limited to in-frame clones, with some not included. The table lists a few hundred thousand clones, 87% of them singletons. Treatment here: 15 to 20 received Ad26.COV2.S at low or high dose, single or two shots; 5 received placebo; per-sample allocation not given. The study sampled participants on day 63 after the first vaccine or placebo injection. Material: peripheral blood, obtained in a trial of Ad26.COV2.S vaccine versus placebo. The origin of the receptors is a person aged 18-65 years who received the Ad26.COV2.S COVID-19 vaccine or a placebo.

The chain employs TRBV7-9 and TRBJ2-7; TRBD1 aligns across 9 bases. The CDR3 contains 14 residues. The germline CDR1 and CDR2 sequences are SEHNR and FQNEAQ (reference sequence). V gave up 0 bases and J gave up 5 bases; unmatched junction bases: 2. The CDR3 nucleotides are TGTGCCAGCAGCTTAGCAAGGACAGGGGACGAGCAGTACTTC. This gives the protein CASSLARTGDEQYF. Full variable domain (outside the CDR3, taken from reference TRBV7-9 and TRBJ2-7): DTGVSQNPRHKITKRGQNVTFRCDPISEHNRLYWYRQTLGQGPEFLTYFQNEAQLEKSRLLSDRFSAERPKGSFSTLEIQRTEQGDSAMYLCASSLARTGDEQYFGPGTRLTVT.

The V gene is TRBV6-1, the J gene TRBJ1-2, with D tentatively TRBD1 (6 bases). Germline V gene lookup returns CDR1 MNHNS and CDR2 SASEGT. The germline V and J ends were trimmed by 2 bases and 4 bases, with 8 bases remaining between them. The CDR3 length is 13 residues. In DNA form, the CDR3 reads TGTGCCAGCAGTGAAAGGGGGTTCTATGGCTACACCTTC. Its protein product is CASSERGFYGYTF.

The chain recombines TRBV5-1 with TRBJ2-3, with D maybe TRBD2 (6 bases). Germline-derived CDR1 and CDR2 are SGHRS and YFSETQ. V lost 0 bases and J 4 bases, leaving 15 bases between the germline ends. This CDR3 has 16 residues. The CDR3 spells CASSLEGGVSPDTQYF. CDR3 sequence (DNA): TGCGCCAGCAGCTTGGAGGGAGGAGTATCCCCAGATACGCAGTATTTT.

A few counts support this clone. This chain links TRBV18 with TRBJ1-5; 8 bases align to TRBD1. Germline-derived CDR1 and CDR2 are KGHSH and LQKENI. Trimming removed 6 bases from V and 4 bases from J; junction bases left unmatched: 8. The CDR3 covers 15 residues. CDR3 region: CASSPTGTGNQPQHF. The CDR3 nucleotides read TGTGCCAGCTCCCCTACAGGGACAGGAAATCAGCCCCAGCATTTT.

This clone was seen many times. The chain has TRBV9 and TRBJ1-2; D gene unclear. This CDR3 has 11 amino acids. Germline lookup yields CDR1 SGDLS and CDR2 YYNGEE. Trimming shortened V by 4 bases and J by 8 bases, and 9 bases separated the two germline ends. The CDR3 DNA is TGTGCCAGCAGCCCCCCGGTGGGCTACACCTTC. Its protein product is CASSPPVGYTF.

V is TRBV7-2 and J is TRBJ2-1, with D possibly being TRBD1 or TRBD2 (6 bases each). Germline V gene sequence: CDR1 SGHTA, CDR2 FQGNSA. Trimming stripped 1 base from V and 2 bases from J, with 12 bases between. The CDR3 sequence is 16 residues long. The CDR3 nucleotides read TGTGCCAGCAGCTTAGTCGGTCGGGGGCCCTACAATGAGCAGTTCTTC. It yields the protein CASSLVGRGPYNEQFF.

The V gene is TRBV4-1, the J gene TRBJ2-7; TRBD2 agrees at 7 bases. Looked up from germline, CDR1 is MGHRA and CDR2 is YSYEKL. The V and J ends lost 0 bases and 1 base, in that order; junction bases with no gene match: 6. This CDR3 is built from 16 residues. The CDR3 reads CASSQEALGLSYEQYF. CDR3 DNA: TGCGCCAGCAGCCAAGAAGCCTTGGGACTATCCTACGAGCAGTACTTC.

This clone was found once. This chain connects TRBV5-1 to TRBJ1-1; tentative D call: TRBD1 (5 bases). This CDR3 comprises 14 residues. CDR1 and CDR2 from the germline V gene are SGHRS and YFSETQ. V shed 0 bases and J shed 7 bases, with 13 bases lying between them. The CDR3 bases are TGCGCCAGCAGCTTGGCTGGGGGGAAGAATGAAGCTTTCTTT. This gives the protein CASSLAGGKNEAFF. Based on the CDR3 plus reference TRBV5-1 and TRBJ1-1, the full variable domain is KAGVTQTPRYLIKTRGQQVTLSCSPISGHRSVSWYQQTPGQGLQFLFEYFSETQRNKGNFPGRFSGRQFSNSRSEMNVSTLELGDSALYLCASSLAGGKNEAFFGQGTRLTVV.

This chain connects TRBV6-1 to TRBJ1-3; D gene uncertain. CDR1 MNHNS and CDR2 SASEGT come from the germline V gene. Trimming cost V 1 base and J 6 bases, with 13 bases left between them. CDR3 length equals 15 residues. CDR3 amino acids: CASSEGPPLENTIYF. In nucleotides, the CDR3 is TGTGCCAGCAGTGAAGGTCCCCCGTTGGAAAACACCATATATTTT.

In its sample, this clone was seen once. The rearrangement joins TRBV7-9 to TRBJ2-1, with 7 positions matching TRBD1. The CDR3 has 13 amino acids. J lost 8 bases, V lost 5 bases, and 6 bases had no gene match. In germline, CDR1 is SEHNR, CDR2 FQNEAQ (reference sequence). The CDR3: CASSLDRVDEQFF. The CDR3 coding sequence is TGTGCCAGCAGCCTCGACAGGGTGGATGAGCAGTTCTTC.

The rearrangement links TRBV27 to TRBJ2-2; TRBD2 might be the D (7 bases). This CDR3 is built from 16 residues. The V gene lost 8 bases and the J gene lost 5 bases, with 21 bases spanning the gap. The V gene's germline CDR1 is MNHEY and CDR2 SMNVEV (reference sequence). The CDR3 loop reads CASGRSGGLLTGELFF. The CDR3 DNA reads as TGTGCCAGCGGGCGGTCGGGGGGCCTATTGACCGGGGAGCTGTTTTTT.

V gene TRBV5-6 combines with J gene TRBJ1-1; D is ambiguous. V lost 0 bases and J 0 bases, leaving 6 bases between the germline ends. CDR1 SGHDT and CDR2 YYEEEE come from the germline V gene. The CDR3 consists of 14 residues. In nucleotides, the CDR3 is TGTGCCAGCAGCTTGGCCAGCCTGAACACTGAAGCTTTCTTT. It codes for CASSLASLNTEAFF.

The rearrangement joins TRBV21-1 to TRBJ1-4; TRBD1 was called by the table and not checked on the DNA. TRBV21-1 is reported as a pseudogene. This CDR3 contains 13 residues. The CDR3 protein is CARKDRNNEKLFF. In DNA, the CDR3 is TGTGCCAGGAAGGACAGGAATAATGAAAAACTGTTTTTT.

The chain has TRBV5-5 and TRBJ1-5; the D is unclear. Trimming removed 4 bases at V and 9 bases at J, with 14 bases between. The CDR3 is 13 residues long. Germline loops: CDR1 SGHKS, CDR2 YYEKEE (reference sequence). CDR3 loop: CASSQLGSTPQHF. The DNA for the CDR3 is TGTGCCAGCAGCCAATTGGGGAGCACGCCCCAGCATTTT.

In DNA form, the CDR3 reads TGTGCCAGCAGCTTATCAGTTAGAGAGCCCCAGCATTTT. Translation: CASSLSVREPQHF. The chain carries TRBV5-5 and TRBJ1-5; D remains ambiguous. Germline V gene data show CDR1 as SGHKS and CDR2 as YYEKEE (reference sequence). The CDR3 spans 13 residues. Trimming stripped 2 bases from V and 8 bases from J, with 11 bases between. Together with reference TRBV5-5 and TRBJ1-5, the CDR3 gives the full variable domain: DAGVTQSPTHLIKTRGQQVTLRCSPISGHKSVSWYQQVLGQGPQFIFQYYEKEERGRGNFPDRFSARQFPNYSSELNVNALLLGDSALYLCASSLSVREPQHFGDGTRLSIL.

Note on this clone: The junction departs from germline at one end; a sequencing error may be responsible. The V and J genes are TRBV5-6 and TRBJ2-5, with D possibly being TRBD1 (6 bases). The CDR3 totals 12 residues. Germline lookup yields CDR1 SGHDT and CDR2 YYEEEE. CDR3 sequence: CASSFFTGPGNF. In DNA, the CDR3 is TGTGCCAGCAGCTTTTTCACAGGGCCGGGGAACTTC.

This clone was counted a few times. The chain links TRBV3-1 (or the pseudogene TRBV3-2) to TRBJ1-5, with 8 bases that match TRBD1. CDR3 length: 18 residues. V trimming: 2 bases; J trimming: 7 bases; junction bases outside the gene matches: 16. Germline V gene data show CDR1 as LGHDT and CDR2 as YNNKEL (reference sequence). The CDR3 loop is CASSQRGDRGGFGQPQHF. The CDR3 bases are TGTGCCAGCAGCCAAAGGGGCGACAGGGGAGGTTTCGGGCAGCCCCAGCATTTT.